This T cell receptor beta chain was retrieved from a study of T-cell reconstitution after alpha-beta-depleted transplantation in children. General study findings and limits: After one year, T-cell counts and TCRbeta diversity mostly came from new T cells. Expanded graft clones, several hundred of them, were reportedly the source of alpha-beta T cells about two months after transplant.

Unique molecular identifiers were built into the TCRbeta library. TCRdb reprocessed the PCR reads with MiXCR, giving one entry per CDR3 protein. The sample yields 600,000 or so distinct CDR3 sequences, under 30% seen once. V shed 6 bases and J shed 3 bases, with 12 bases lying between them. The CDR3 length is 12 residues. Germline V lookup: CDR1 DFQATT, CDR2 SNEGSKA (reference sequence). Concerning this clonotype: The antigen is unknown.

The chain is built from TRBV20-1 and TRBJ2-7; D unresolved. The starting material was PBMCs, mostly from graft donor cells, obtained 360 days after TCRalphabeta/CD19-depleted stem cell transplant. This sequence originates from a boy under two years old who had a stem cell transplant for acute myeloid leukemia, so the T cells may come from the graft donor. This CDR3 reads CSAQPHDYEQYV. The CDR3 DNA reads as TGCAGTGCCCAGCCTCATGACTACGAGCAGTACGTC.